This T cell receptor beta chain was profiled in a study of CXCR3-negative and CXCR3-positive naive CD8 T cells. Study-level points and caveats: More hydrophobic TRB CDR3s were found in CXCR3-positive naive cells than in CXCR3-negative naive cells.

The TRB cDNA libraries were prepared by 5' RACE with UMI labels. After re-calling the 5' RACE reads, TCRdb lists one entry per CDR3 protein, DNA absent. Here the sample table reports about 140,000 distinct CDR3 sequences. Details on this clonotype: Its cognate antigen is unknown.

The origin of this receptor is a human donor in good health. Some clones in this sample may be carry-over from other donors' samples. The sequencing input was naive CXCR3+ CD8+ T cells from blood. As to subset: CD45RO-CCR7+CD27+CD95- naive CD8+ T cells expressing CXCR3 (TNR3+).

The CDR3 protein is CASRLHFLGPGEQYF. The V and J genes are TRBV6-2 or TRBV6-3 and TRBJ2-7; TCRdb gives TRBD1 as the D gene, but with no DNA this cannot be confirmed. Germline CDR1 and CDR2: MNHEY and SVGEGT. The CDR3 spans 15 residues.